This T cell receptor (beta chain) was identified during a study of blood T cell repertoires in COVID-19. Whole-study context: Samples taken during acute and convalescent COVID-19 were collected in the United States, Italy and Spain.

Methods used by the authors: Nucleated cell counts were estimated from reference gene primer amplification. This table comes from immunoSEQ multiplex PCR, and its TCRdb copy is limited to in-frame clones, with some not included. V and J calls and clone size are given by that table; D and trimming were obtained from the DNA. The sample gives 150,000 to 200,000 clones, around 80% of which show up once; around 15% is in the top ten. In Seattle, patients joined the study during active infection and were tracked longitudinally. There are 14 residues in the CDR3. V shed 6 bases, J shed 5 bases, and the junction held 4 bases outside the gene matches. CDR1 MNHEY and CDR2 SMNVEV come from the germline V gene (reference sequence).

The source is a woman aged 65 to 85 with COVID-19, enrolled during active disease. Sequencing was carried out using peripheral blood. The V and J genes are TRBV27 and TRBJ1-6; TRBD1 agrees at 7 bases. The CDR3 DNA sequence: TGTGCCAGCAGCCGGACAGGAGATAATTCACCCCTCCACTTT. It encodes CASSRTGDNSPLHF.